The clone carrying this T cell receptor (beta chain) was counted between two and nine times. Authors' methods: From reference gene primer amplification, estimates of nucleated cell counts were derived. Data came from immunoSEQ multiplex PCR; TCRdb stores just in-frame clones and leaves some out. D and trimming were read from the DNA, whereas the V and J calls and clone size are those reported in that table. The sample consists of 43,000 or so clones, roughly 86% of them appearing once. These data belong to a study of blood T cell repertoires in COVID-19. Looking at the study overall: T cells, B-cell-depleted T cells, or PBMCs provided the cDNA or gDNA that served as material.

The CDR3 covers 15 residues. With 1 base removed from V and 0 bases from J, the gap between germline ends came to 10 bases. From germline, CDR1 is SGHDT and CDR2 YYEEEE. The receptor comes from a man in his sixties with active or convalescent COVID-19. Sequencing used peripheral blood. The rearrangement uses TRBV5-6 and TRBJ1-1, with D unresolved. CDR3 coding DNA: TGTGCCAGCAGCTTGCCAGGCCTCATGAACACTGAAGCTTTCTTT. Translated, it gives CASSLPGLMNTEAFF. Looking up the rest from reference TRBV5-6 and TRBJ1-1 gives the full variable domain: DAGVTQSPTHLIKTRGQQVTLRCSPKSGHDTVSWYQQALGQGPQFIFQYYEEEERQRGNFPDRFSGHQFPNYSSELNVNALLLGDSALYLCASSLPGLMNTEAFFGQGTRLTVV.